This T cell receptor beta chain was observed in a study of cytomegalovirus exposure and HLA in healthy donors. Study-wide points: Many donors shared some public TCRs, even though most TCR sequences were rare. Prior analysis indicated that the majority of TCR beta V segments exhibited productivity approximately 87% or approximately 30% of the time.

A multiplex PCR was run with 60 Vbeta primers and 13 Jbeta primers. Sequencing was performed with immunoSEQ multiplex PCR; in TCRdb, only in-frame clones are kept and a portion is missing. This specimen shows 96,000 or so clones; the ten leading clones hold 3% to 4%. Of note for this clone: The antigen remains unidentified.

The CDR3 spans 12 residues. Germline V gives CDR1 SGHDN, CDR2 FVKESK. V dropped 4 bases and J dropped 11; count of bases not matched to a gene: 7. Sequencing input: PBMCs. The rearrangement links TRBV14 to TRBJ1-1; 7 bases align to TRBD1. The receptor was derived from a woman aged 25 to 39 in good health and CMV-seronegative. The CDR3 is CASSPRDSRAFF. The CDR3 coding sequence is TGTGCCAGCAGCCCTCGGGACAGCAGGGCTTTCTTT.